This T cell receptor (beta chain) was sequenced during a study of T cells after yellow fever vaccination (dated by TCRdb to about 2019). The study in broad terms: The SMART-Seq v4 Ultra Low Input RNA kit was used to prepare libraries from fractions with low cell numbers. Bulk TCR alpha and beta repertoires were sequenced longitudinally to track T-cell clones before and after primary and booster YFV17D yellow fever vaccination. Two healthy male donors, one aged 18 to 30 and one aged 30 to 39 years, were included in the cohort. Blood was collected at multiple timepoints before and after primary and secondary immunization, and bulk PBMC replicates and cell subsets were isolated. Paper-wide results and their limitations: FACS-sorted repertoires could contain abundant contaminating clonotypes from the bulk population, so computational filtering was required. After the booster, most of the clones that had expanded following primary vaccination were detected again (roughly 97% of CD4 and 80% to 90% of CD8), which suggests that memory was broadly maintained. A small share of clonotypes occurred in both CD4 and CD8 compartments, likely arising from convergent recombination. The secondary T-cell response was found to be weaker but faster than the primary response, with a peak reached on day 5 rather than on day 15. Only a couple of donors were included in the study, so the extent to which the findings can be generalized is limited.

This clonotype was found a few times. Its target antigen remains unknown. Base qualities were left out, and no much larger clone turns up one base away. Germline trimming: 2 bases from V, 6 bases from J; junction bases outside gene matches: 5. The germline V gene encodes CDR1 SGHDT and CDR2 YYEEEE. Counted from cysteine to phenylalanine, this CDR3 has 14 amino acids. Only the CDR3 portion is preserved as DNA: 42 bases, with reading frame beginning at the first base. Sequencer: Illumina NovaSeq 6000. TCR cDNA was synthesized by 5'RACE template switching, through which a universal primer site and unique molecular identifiers were introduced. cDNA synthesis was primed from both the TCR alpha and TCR beta constant segments. Two PCR steps were used to amplify libraries, with sample barcodes and sequencing adapters being added in the second step. Sequencing of the libraries was done on either Illumina HiSeq 2500 (2x100 bp) or NovaSeq (2x150 bp). The study's own analysis went as follows. Reads were demultiplexed and collapsed into UMI consensus sequences with MIGEC, and V(D)J alignment was performed with MiXCR. Clonotypes responding to the vaccine were identified with edgeR on replicate PBMC samples, with the criteria of FDR below 0.01 and a log2 fold change above 5 up to day 15. Each bulk clonotype was labeled CD4 or CD8 based on which sequenced repertoire, CD4 or CD8, contained the clonotype at higher abundance. The public reads were reanalyzed by TCRdb: fastp trimming at Q25, MiXCR alignment, in-frame beta chains only. Each record represents a unique CDR3 protein, reported with the most common genes and DNA among its rows. Clone size and V and J calls follow TCRdb, not the original study. Recorded for this sample are about 340,000 distinct CDR3 sequences; 12% of them occurred a single time. The biggest ten clones account for 3.2% of the sample.

The intended sense of this specimen's treatment or condition label: live attenuated yellow fever vaccine strain. PBMCs were isolated from peripheral blood using a standard Ficoll-Paque protocol. Dynabeads CD4 and CD8 positive selection kits were used to isolate CD4 and CD8 T-cell fractions. RNA was extracted with TriZol from bulk PBMCs, CD4 and CD8 fractions, and dextramer-positive and dextramer-negative fractions. Recombination joined TRBV5-6 with TRBJ1-5; 7 bases in between match TRBD1. The sequence was obtained from a man in his late teens or twenties who received the YFV17D yellow fever vaccine. Sequenced material: CD4+ T cells sorted from PBMCs, taken 15 days after the yellow fever booster vaccination. The CDR3: CASSLGGGIQPQHF. The bases read TGTGCCAGCAGCTTAGGAGGGGGCATTCAGCCCCAGCATTTT.